This TCR beta chain was profiled in a study of cytomegalovirus exposure and HLA in healthy donors. Overall study results and limits: It emerged from a later analysis that several of the most significant clusters appeared to be linked to common viral pathogens. Among TCR sequences, most were rare, though some public TCRs appeared in many donors. The authors excluded some V segments, including TRBV6-2 and TRBV6-3, as indistinguishable. High specificity and sensitivity for cytomegalovirus status were reported for the classifier.

Germline V gives CDR1 SGHDT, CDR2 YYEEEE. The CDR3 length is 14 residues. V was clipped by 4 bases and J by 3 bases, with 13 bases between them. PCR employed 60 Vbeta and 13 Jbeta primers. The assay was immunoSEQ multiplex PCR, and TCRdb's table has in-frame clones only and misses some. Among around 190,000 clones listed, about 80% were seen once. To note about this clone: Its antigen is currently unknown.

Sequenced: PBMCs. This rearrangement joins TRBV5-6 to TRBJ1-2; D gene ambiguous. This receptor was taken from a woman between 40 and 55 years old in good health and CMV-seronegative. The CDR3 spells CASSLDRADYGYTF. The CDR3 DNA is TGTGCCAGCAGCCTGGACCGCGCTGACTATGGCTACACCTTC.